A single sample gave rise to the 17 T cell receptor beta chains below, sequenced in a study of CD8 T cells in Susac syndrome. The RNA, about 0.5 to 1 ug, was put through reverse transcription using random hexamers. TCRdb reanalysed the immunoSEQ multiplex PCR reads using MiXCR and keeps one entry per CDR3 protein. The repertoire consists of more than 90,000 distinct CDR3 sequences, with just under 95% occurring once and the leading ten covering around 0.085%. Material: CD4+ T cells from PBMCs. These TCRs come from a human donor with multiple sclerosis.

The chain links TRBV20-1 to TRBJ1-5; D is unclear. The germline CDR1 and CDR2 sequences are DFQATT and SNEGSKA (reference sequence). The CDR3 extends over 13 amino acids. Deletions cut 2 bases from V and 5 bases from J, with 10 bases between. The CDR3 sequence is CSARKSKDQPQHF. The CDR3 region has the DNA TGCAGTGCTAGAAAAAGCAAGGATCAGCCCCAGCATTTT.

The chain links TRBV7-9 to TRBJ1-2, with TRBD1 as a possible D gene (6 bases). The CDR3 is 13 amino acids. Trimming pared 5 bases from V and 5 bases from J, leaving 12 bases between. Per the germline V gene, CDR1 is SEHNR and CDR2 is FQNEAQ (reference sequence). Written as DNA, the CDR3 is TGTGCCAGCAGCACGGGACAATTTTATGGCTACACCTTC. Translated: CASSTGQFYGYTF.

The rearrangement joins TRBV5-4 to TRBJ2-1, with D unresolved. V lost 4 bases and J lost 10, with 9 bases in between. The CDR3 runs to 11 residues. Germline values: CDR1 SGHNT, CDR2 YYREEE (reference sequence). CDR3 loop: CASSVTAEQFF. The CDR3 DNA sequence: TGTGCCAGCAGCGTAACAGCAGAGCAGTTCTTC.

V gene TRBV5-5 combines with J gene TRBJ1-5; TRBD1 is a possible D gene (5 bases). The V gene's germline CDR1 is SGHKS and CDR2 YYEKEE (reference sequence). Trimming left V 4 bases short and J 5 bases short, with 10 bases between. The CDR3 extends over 13 amino acids. The DNA of the CDR3 is TGTGCCAGCAGCCGCCGGGGGGATCAGCCCCAGCATTTT. Translation gives CASSRRGDQPQHF. The whole variable domain, filled in from reference TRBV5-5 and TRBJ1-5, reads DAGVTQSPTHLIKTRGQQVTLRCSPISGHKSVSWYQQVLGQGPQFIFQYYEKEERGRGNFPDRFSARQFPNYSSELNVNALLLGDSALYLCASSRRGDQPQHFGDGTRLSIL.

The rearrangement links TRBV10-3 to TRBJ1-5; D ambiguous. The germline CDR1 and CDR2 sequences are ENHRY and SYGVKD. The CDR3 runs 14 residues. V was cut by 4 bases and J by 0 bases, with 7 bases left in between. CDR3 nucleotides: TGTGCCATCAGTGTTAAAGGTAGCAATCAGCCCCAGCATTTT. This gives the protein CAISVKGSNQPQHF.

The rearrangement links TRBV3-1 to TRBJ2-7; weak D call: TRBD2 (6 bases). Germline loops: CDR1 LGHDT, CDR2 YNNKEL (reference sequence). The CDR3 consists of 15 residues. Between the trimmed V and J ends, which lost 4 bases and 3 bases, there was a span of 16 bases. This CDR3 reads CASSPRDLPGYEQYF. The CDR3 nucleotides read TGTGCCAGCAGCCCGCGGGACCTTCCAGGCTACGAGCAGTACTTC.

The V call is TRBV5-1, the J call TRBJ2-7; 10 bases fit TRBD2. There are 15 residues in the CDR3. V dropped 0 bases and J dropped 3; count of bases not matched to a gene: 3. The germline V gene encodes CDR1 SGHRS and CDR2 YFSETQ. The chain's CDR3 is CASSLAPSGGYEQYF. In nucleotides, the CDR3 is TGCGCCAGCAGCTTGGCCCCTAGCGGGGGCTACGAGCAGTACTTC.

This clonotype appeared a single time. V is TRBV14 and J is TRBJ1-1; a possible D gene is TRBD1 (6 bases). Trimming removed 4 bases from V and 7 bases from J, with 19 bases in between. Germline V CDR1 and CDR2: SGHDN, FVKESK. The CDR3 loop spans 15 amino acids. CDR3 coding DNA: TGTGCCAGCAGCCCCACACTGGCGGGACACGATGAAGCTTTCTTT. Its protein is CASSPTLAGHDEAFF.

The gene calls are TRBV3-1 and TRBJ1-1, with D uncertain. There are 12 residues in the CDR3. Germline assignment: CDR1 LGHDT and CDR2 YNNKEL (reference sequence). V dropped 7 bases and J dropped 6 bases, with 12 bases sitting between them. DNA for the CDR3: TGTGCCAGCACCAACACTGGGGCTGAAGCTTTCTTT. Its translation: CASTNTGAEAFF.

The sample holds one count of this clonotype. The chain employs TRBV20-1 and TRBJ1-1; a possible D gene is TRBD1 (5 bases). The germline CDR1 and CDR2 sequences are DFQATT and SNEGSKA (reference sequence). The CDR3 sequence is 14 residues long. V was cut by 4 bases and J by 4 bases, with 16 bases left in between. In DNA form, the CDR3 reads TGCAGTGCTACCCTCATCGGGGGAGGCACTGAAGCTTTCTTT. Residues: CSATLIGGGTEAFF.

The chain employs TRBV7-2 and TRBJ2-4; D is uncertain. The assigned J gene may be wrong: the sequence end matches TRBJ2-5 better. Germline-derived CDR1 and CDR2 are SGHTA and FQGNSA. The CDR3 extends over 11 amino acids. The CDR3 loop reads CASSLGTTQYF. The DNA for the CDR3 is TGTGCCAGCAGCCTCGGAACGACCCAGTACTTC.

The chain joins TRBV28 to TRBJ2-3; 14 bases are a match to TRBD2. Germline assignment: CDR1 MDHEN and CDR2 SYDVKM. The V gene end was trimmed by 4 bases and the J gene end by 2 bases; junction bases not matched to a gene: 11. This CDR3 is built from 19 residues. The chain's CDR3 is CASSSPGLAGVQTTDTQYF. In DNA, the CDR3 is TGTGCCAGCAGTTCACCGGGACTAGCGGGGGTCCAAACCACAGATACGCAGTATTTT.

This chain links TRBV30 with TRBJ2-7; 9 bases map to TRBD2. CDR1 is GTSNPN and CDR2 is SVGIG in the germline V gene (reference sequence). Trimming cost V 8 bases and J 3 bases; bases outside gene matches: 5. CDR3 length: 12 residues. CDR3 coding DNA: TGTGCCGCGGGGGGGCAGAACTACGAGCAGTACTTC. This sequence encodes CAAGGQNYEQYF.

J is TRBJ2-2 and V is TRBV29-1; 8 bases match TRBD2. The ends lost 5 bases at V and 3 bases at J; junction bases unmatched: 5. This CDR3 spans 14 amino acids. CDR1 and CDR2 from the germline V gene are SQVTM and ANQGSEA. CDR3 residues: CSVSSGGHTGELFF. The CDR3 DNA follows: TGCAGCGTTTCCAGCGGGGGACACACCGGGGAGCTGTTTTTT.

This clonotype has only one observation. This chain links TRBV9 with TRBJ1-2; D is possibly TRBD1 (5 bases). The V end lost 0 bases, the J end lost 8 bases, and 14 bases lay between the germline ends. This CDR3 has 14 residues. Germline V gene sequence: CDR1 SGDLS, CDR2 YYNGEE. This chain's CDR3 is CASSVEVTGGGYTF. CDR3 bases: TGTGCCAGCAGCGTAGAGGTAACAGGAGGGGGCTACACCTTC.

DNA for the CDR3: TGCGCCAGCAGCCAAGAATCCGGAAACACCATATATTTT. This sequence encodes CASSQESGNTIYF. The chain couples TRBV4-1 to TRBJ1-3, with D hard to call. Trimming removed 0 bases at V and 4 bases at J, with 4 bases between. Per germline, CDR1 MGHRA and CDR2 YSYEKL. The CDR3 extends over 13 amino acids.

This rearrangement joins TRBV20-1 to TRBJ1-5; D ambiguous. V lost 3 bases and J lost 0, with 9 bases in between. The CDR3 sequence is 14 residues long. CDR1 DFQATT and CDR2 SNEGSKA come from the germline V gene (reference sequence). CDR3 amino acids: CSASLGNSNQPQHF. In DNA, the CDR3 is TGCAGTGCTAGTTTAGGGAATAGCAATCAGCCCCAGCATTTT.